Listed here are 14 T cell receptor beta chains from one sample, sequenced in a study of shared clonotypes between healthy human individuals (dated by TCRdb to 2019 to 2021). Library construction relied on the immunoSEQ multiplex PCR assay. As stored in TCRdb, this immuneACCESS dataset retains in-frame rearrangements with V and J assigned. A fraction of the clones does not appear; measured against another copy, unresolved V genes explain less than half of the discrepancy, and the remainder lacks a known reason. The sample table contains about 2 million clones; only one count was recorded for 85% to 95% of them. Of the sample, 1.2% falls within the top ten clones. CD8 naive samples were CD45RO-negative cells positively selected for CCR7, giving a CD45RA+CCR7+ population that excluded TemRA cells. Sequencing input: naive CD8+ T cells sorted from blood. What this sample's cell subset or site label stands for: CD45RA+CCR7+. The receptors were gathered from a man aged 18 to 29 in good health.

The V call is TRBV10-3, the J call TRBJ2-5; D call uncertain. The length of the CDR3 is 11 residues. V lost 2 bases, J lost 5 bases, and 3 bases lay in between. CDR1 and CDR2 from the germline V gene are ENHRY and SYGVKD. CDR3 DNA: TGTGCCATCAGTGAGCGGGAGACCCAGTACTTC. It translates to CAISERETQYF.

The CDR3 region is CASSPRRTYEQYF. CDR3 sequence (DNA): TGTGCCAGCAGCCCCCGAAGGACCTACGAGCAGTACTTC. The J gene is TRBJ2-7, the V gene TRBV7-2, with D unclear. The CDR3 totals 13 residues. V lost 5 bases and J 2 bases, leaving 10 bases between the germline ends. Germline V gene sequence: CDR1 SGHTA, CDR2 FQGNSA.

As regards this clone: At the DNA level, this CDR3 is encoded by other sequences in the same sample as well. The chain joins TRBV28 to TRBJ2-7; TRBD2 agrees at 9 bases. CDR3 size: 14 residues. Trimming cost V 3 bases and J 2 bases; bases outside gene matches: 2. Looked up from germline, CDR1 is MDHEN and CDR2 is SYDVKM. The CDR3 bases are TGTGCCAGCAGTTTCGGCGGGGGGGCCTACGAGCAGTACTTC. This gives the protein CASSFGGGAYEQYF.

This clone was counted a few times. CDR3 region: CSVAAGGEGYTF. Here the CDR3 DNA reads TGCAGCGTTGCGGCAGGCGGGGAAGGCTACACCTTC. The J gene is TRBJ1-2, the V gene TRBV29-1; no firm D call. The V end was cut by 4 bases, the J end by 8 bases, with 14 bases between. CDR3 size: 12 residues. Germline CDR1 and CDR2: SQVTM and ANQGSEA.

This chain connects TRBV2 to TRBJ2-7; possible D gene TRBD2, 5 bases. V shed 9 bases and J shed 2 bases, with 14 bases lying between them. The CDR3 spans 13 residues. Germline V CDR1 and CDR2: SNHLY, FYNNEI. The CDR3 DNA sequence: TGTGCCAGGAGGGCGGGCCACACCTACGAGCAGTACTTC. Amino acids: CARRAGHTYEQYF.

This clone was seen just once. The J gene is TRBJ2-7, the V gene TRBV7-9, with a weak D call TRBD2 (7 bases). The CDR3 is made up of 15 amino acids. Germline V gene lookup returns CDR1 SEHNR and CDR2 FQNEAQ (reference sequence). V was cut by 0 bases and J by 5 bases, with 14 bases left in between. The CDR3 DNA follows: TGTGCCAGCAGCTTAGCGCTGGGGGGGGCCCACGAGCAGTACTTC. It codes for CASSLALGGAHEQYF.

V and J are TRBV5-5 and TRBJ2-7, with a weak D call TRBD1 (6 bases). The germline gives CDR1 SGHKS, CDR2 YYEKEE (reference sequence). The CDR3 length is 14 residues. The V and J ends lost 2 bases and 2 bases respectively, with 11 bases between them. In nucleotides, the CDR3 is TGTGCCAGCAGCTTCCTACAGGGTACCTACGAGCAGTACTTC. Protein: CASSFLQGTYEQYF.

The J gene is TRBJ2-1, the V gene TRBV10-3; 8 bases align to TRBD2. CDR1 and CDR2 from the germline V gene are ENHRY and SYGVKD. CDR3 length equals 15 residues. The junction had 4 bases not matched to a gene; V was cut back by 6 bases and J by 0 bases. CDR3 region: CAIRGLAGSYNEQFF. DNA of the CDR3: TGTGCCATCAGAGGACTAGCAGGCTCCTACAATGAGCAGTTCTTC.

The gene calls are TRBV27 and TRBJ2-5; D not resolved. Trimming left V 2 bases short and J 2 bases short, with 9 bases between. The germline V gene encodes CDR1 MNHEY and CDR2 SMNVEV (reference sequence). This CDR3 region has 14 residues. The CDR3 loop is CASSLIGPQETQYF. As DNA, the CDR3 is TGTGCCAGCAGTTTAATCGGGCCTCAAGAGACCCAGTACTTC.

This clone was counted once. This chain connects TRBV28 to TRBJ1-1; a possible D gene is TRBD1 (5 bases). Germline values: CDR1 MDHEN, CDR2 SYDVKM. V was pared by 3 bases and J by 4 bases, with 15 bases between. The CDR3 length is 15 residues. CDR3 amino acids: CASSFPGIGGTEAFF. CDR3 nucleotide sequence: TGTGCCAGCAGTTTTCCAGGGATAGGAGGCACTGAAGCTTTCTTT.

This sequence joins TRBV5-4 and TRBJ1-5; D is possibly TRBD1 (5 bases). The CDR3 is 14 amino acids. Germline V gene sequence: CDR1 SGHNT, CDR2 YYREEE (reference sequence). Trimming removed 1 base from V and 3 bases from J, with 8 bases in between. CDR3 in DNA: TGTGCCAGCAGCTTGAAAGGGGACAATCAGCCCCAGCATTTT. Amino acids: CASSLKGDNQPQHF.

V and J are TRBV2 and TRBJ2-3, with D tentatively TRBD2 (7 bases). Trimming stripped 5 bases from V and 4 bases from J, with 22 bases between. The CDR3 covers 17 residues. Per the germline V gene, CDR1 is SNHLY and CDR2 is FYNNEI. The CDR3 DNA reads TGTGCCAGCAGTCGGACAGTAGGGGGGGGCCGCGCAGATACGCAGTATTTT. Its protein product is CASSRTVGGGRADTQYF.

The chain combines TRBV11-2 with TRBJ2-5, with D tentatively TRBD2 (6 bases). V was shortened by 5 bases and J by 4 bases, with 14 bases between the two germline ends. Germline CDR1 reads SGHAT; CDR2 reads FQNNGV. This CDR3 comprises 14 residues. Here the CDR3 reads CASSHGGILETQYF. The CDR3 coding sequence is TGTGCCAGCAGCCACGGCGGGATTTTAGAGACCCAGTACTTC.

The V call is TRBV27, the J call TRBJ1-4; D is possibly TRBD1 (6 bases). The length of the CDR3 is 12 residues. The V end lost 5 bases, the J end lost 6 bases, and 7 bases lay between the germline ends. CDR1 is MNHEY, CDR2 SMNVEV, per germline (reference sequence). In DNA form, the CDR3 reads TGTGCCAGCAGTAAGGGGGATGAAAAACTGTTTTTT. Protein sequence: CASSKGDEKLFF.